One sample yielded the 7 T cell receptor beta chains listed below, sequenced in a study of T-cell memory formation after mild COVID-19. TCRdb passed the 5' RACE reads through MiXCR, listing each CDR3 protein once. The repertoire holds about 470,000 distinct CDR3 sequences, with approximately 23% as singletons. Sequenced sample: PBMCs or a T cell subset sorted from them (not recorded which). The receptors stem from an adult woman who had mild COVID-19 (a few samples of this study predate the infection). Cell type and time point are not known.

V is TRBV29-1 and J is TRBJ2-7; D not certain. Trimming shortened V by 3 bases and J by 2 bases, and 8 bases separated the two germline ends. The germline V gene encodes CDR1 SQVTM and CDR2 ANQGSEA. The CDR3 covers 12 residues. This CDR3 is CSVEVGTYEQYF. The CDR3 DNA sequence: TGCAGCGTTGAGGTCGGAACCTACGAGCAGTACTTC.

V and J are TRBV6-2 or TRBV6-3 and TRBJ1-1; D is possibly TRBD1 (5 bases). CDR3 length: 10 residues. Per germline, CDR1 MNHEY and CDR2 SVGEGT. V shed 6 bases and J shed 11 bases, with 10 bases lying between them. The CDR3 spells CASSGQGAFF. The CDR3, as DNA: TGTGCCAGCAGCGGACAAGGGGCTTTCTTT.

The rearrangement uses TRBV27 and TRBJ1-2; possible D gene TRBD1, 5 bases. CDR1 is MNHEY, CDR2 SMNVEV, per germline (reference sequence). V gave up 6 bases and J gave up 0 bases, with 11 bases separating them. CDR3 length: 14 amino acids. In DNA, the CDR3 is TGTGCCAGCAGCCAGGGCCCGACTAACTATGGCTACACCTTC. It is translated as CASSQGPTNYGYTF.

This clonotype showed up just a few times. This sequence joins TRBV27 and TRBJ1-2; no definite D call. This CDR3 has 13 residues. Per germline, CDR1 MNHEY and CDR2 SMNVEV (reference sequence). The V end lost 3 bases, the J end lost 5 bases, and 10 bases lay between the germline ends. The CDR3 bases are TGTGCCAGCAGTTTTGGCGGTGGGTATGGCTACACCTTC. Translation: CASSFGGGYGYTF.

This clonotype was seen just once. The V gene is TRBV29-1, the J gene TRBJ2-7; D gene unclear. Trimming pared 4 bases from V and 5 bases from J, leaving 12 bases between. This CDR3 contains 12 residues. CDR1 SQVTM and CDR2 ANQGSEA come from the germline V gene. In DNA, the CDR3 is TGCAGCGTTGGGGTTCTTGGAGACGAGCAGTACTTC. Encoded protein: CSVGVLGDEQYF.

This clonotype was picked up a small number of times. The J gene is TRBJ1-1, the V gene TRBV11-3; the match to TRBD1 covers 7 bases. Germline lookup yields CDR1 SGHNT and CDR2 YENEEA. V was clipped by 5 bases and J by 1 base; unmatched bases: 4. The CDR3 has 14 amino acids. The CDR3 DNA is TGTGCCAGCAGCCCAGGGGGGAAGAACACTGAAGCTTTCTTT. This gives the protein CASSPGGKNTEAFF.

The CDR3 protein is CASSRTENQPQHF. The CDR3 DNA reads TGTGCCAGCAGCAGGACAGAAAATCAGCCCCAGCATTTT. This chain links TRBV6-5 with TRBJ1-5; tentatively, D is TRBD1 (6 bases). Per germline, CDR1 MNHEY and CDR2 SVGAGI. Trimming left V 6 bases short and J 4 bases short, with 10 bases between. The CDR3 runs 13 residues.